The clone carrying this TCR beta chain was seen many times. What it binds is not known. Together with thyroid ultrasound, orbital computed tomography, serum thyroxine and TRAb, clinical symptoms were used for diagnoses. PBMCs were derived from 10 ml fresh peripheral blood. Amplified TCR beta CDR3 regions derived from RNA transcripts. HTBI primers were employed in a first-round RT-PCR of the TCR CDR3. TCRdb reanalysed the multiplex PCR reads using MiXCR and keeps one entry per CDR3 protein. This sample has roughly 99,000 distinct CDR3 sequences; about 15% occur once, and the top ten carry around 44%. Trimming removed 3 bases at V and 9 bases at J, with 9 bases between. Germline V lookup: CDR1 DFQATT, CDR2 SNEGSKA (reference sequence). The length of the CDR3 is 11 residues. The sample originates from a study of T cells in Graves' hyperthyroidism and ophthalmopathy. Study observations and caveats: Median prediction lead before ophthalmopathy onset was 5 to 7.5 months with the model. Clonotypes that were expanded in thyroid above 0.001 mostly appeared in blood too.

Sample: blood. The chain couples TRBV20-1 to TRBJ2-1; D might be TRBD1 or TRBD2, each matching 6 bases. The clonotype was recovered from a woman between 45 and 65 years old with Graves' hyperthyroidism. The CDR3 nucleotides are TGCAGTGCTAGTAAGGGGGGTGAGCAGTTCTTC. It yields the protein CSASKGGEQFF.